Each of the 14 T cell receptor beta chains below was sequenced from the same sample in a study of blood T cell repertoires in COVID-19. Generated by immunoSEQ multiplex PCR, the TCRdb table keeps only in-frame clones and is missing some. The table lists roughly 340,000 clones, around 92% of them singletons. Sequencing was performed on peripheral blood. These receptors were taken from a woman aged 25 to 39 with COVID-19, enrolled during active disease.

The chain joins TRBV5-6 to TRBJ2-3; a possible D gene is TRBD1 (5 bases). The germline V gene encodes CDR1 SGHDT and CDR2 YYEEEE. Trimming pared 0 bases from V and 0 bases from J, leaving 11 bases between. There are 16 residues in the CDR3. The CDR3, as DNA: TGTGCCAGCAGCTTGGCCAAGGGGCGGAGCACAGATACGCAGTATTTT. It is translated as CASSLAKGRSTDTQYF.

Regarding this clone: Other nucleotide sequences in the sample specify the same CDR3. The chain joins TRBV12-3 or TRBV12-4 to TRBJ2-7; maybe TRBD1 (5 bases). V gave up 3 bases and J gave up 6 bases, with 12 bases separating them. This CDR3 region has 13 residues. The CDR3 DNA sequence: TGTGCCAGCAGTTTCCTCGACAGCTCCGAGCAGTACTTC. Amino acids: CASSFLDSSEQYF.

This clone has more than one count but fewer than ten. The rearrangement links TRBV2 to TRBJ1-5, with 7 bases lining up with TRBD1. The CDR3 spans 15 residues. The trim removed 2 bases at V and 1 base at J, leaving 2 bases unmatched. The germline V gene has CDR1 SNHLY and CDR2 FYNNEI. CDR3 nucleotides: TGTGCCAGCAGTGAATTGGACAGGAGCAATCAGCCCCAGCATTTT. It specifies CASSELDRSNQPQHF.

This clone was detected only a few times. The rearrangement joins TRBV6-1 to TRBJ2-1, with 11 bases fitting TRBD2. The germline CDR1 and CDR2 sequences are MNHNS and SASEGT. The CDR3 is 15 amino acids. The V segment lost 2 bases and the J segment 6 bases; nucleotides outside the gene matches: 3. CDR3 bases: TGTGCCAGCAGTGAAATGGGACTAGCGGCCAATGAGCAGTTCTTC. As protein: CASSEMGLAANEQFF.

J is TRBJ2-5 and V is TRBV30, with D tentatively TRBD1 (6 bases). This CDR3 comprises 13 residues. The V end lost 3 bases, the J end lost 2 bases, and 10 bases lay between the germline ends. Germline CDR1 is GTSNPN and CDR2 is SVGIG (reference sequence). CDR3 amino acids: CAWSLQGQETQYF. The CDR3 bases are TGTGCCTGGAGCTTACAGGGTCAAGAGACCCAGTACTTC.

The gene calls are TRBV28 and TRBJ1-2; D is perhaps TRBD1 (5 bases). CDR3 length: 16 residues. V was shortened by 3 bases and J by 4 bases, with 18 bases between the two germline ends. Looked up from germline, CDR1 is MDHEN and CDR2 is SYDVKM. DNA for the CDR3: TGTGCCAGCAGTTTTCCCAGGGCTCGCCCCGTCTATGGCTACACCTTC. As protein: CASSFPRARPVYGYTF.

The chain has TRBV6-1 and TRBJ2-7; possibly TRBD2 for D (5 bases). With 2 bases removed from V and 9 bases from J, the gap between germline ends came to 14 bases. This CDR3 has 13 residues. Germline V gene sequence: CDR1 MNHNS, CDR2 SASEGT. Here the CDR3 DNA reads TGTGCCAGCAGTGAAATGACTGGGAGCGGGCAGTACTTC. Protein sequence: CASSEMTGSGQYF.

The rearrangement links TRBV7-8 to TRBJ1-2; no clear D. The CDR3 is 17 amino acids. Germline V lookup: CDR1 SGHVS, CDR2 FQNEAQ. Deletions cut 5 bases from V and 2 bases from J, with 21 bases between. CDR3: CASSPVPRDMGNYGYTF. The CDR3 DNA is TGTGCCAGCAGCCCTGTCCCCCGGGATATGGGGAACTATGGCTACACCTTC.

The V and J genes are TRBV6-2 or TRBV6-3 and TRBJ1-6; 7 nucleotides align to TRBD1. The germline V gene encodes CDR1 MNHEY and CDR2 SVGEGT. CDR3 size: 12 residues. V was clipped by 4 bases and J by 16 bases; unmatched bases: 7. The CDR3 DNA reads as TGTGCCAGCAGTTCCAGGGGGGCCCTTCTCCACTTT. Translating it yields CASSSRGALLHF.

The table lists this clone with a count of one. CDR3 sequence (DNA): TGTGCCAGTAGTATAGGGCACCGGGGACAGGGGCACACTGAAGCTTTCTTT. Protein: CASSIGHRGQGHTEAFF. The chain carries TRBV19 and TRBJ1-1; the match to TRBD1 covers 10 bases. This CDR3 is 17 amino acids long. V was pared by 1 base and J by 3 bases, with 8 bases of the junction left unmatched. The V gene's germline CDR1 is LNHDA and CDR2 SQIVND (reference sequence). Full variable domain (missing parts from reference TRBV19 and TRBJ1-1): DGGITQSPKYLFRKEGQNVTLSCEQNLNHDAMYWYRQDPGQGLRLIYYSQIVNDFQKGDIAEGYSVSREKKESFPLTVTSAQKNPTAFYLCASSIGHRGQGHTEAFFGQGTRLTVV.

V gene TRBV6-5 combines with J gene TRBJ2-3; TRBD2 is a possible D gene (5 bases). Germline loops: CDR1 MNHEY, CDR2 SVGAGI. This CDR3 is built from 14 residues. Trimming cost V 1 base and J 5 bases, with 10 bases left between them. This CDR3 reads CASSYFSRGDTQYF. The CDR3 DNA follows: TGTGCCAGCAGTTACTTCTCACGGGGAGATACGCAGTATTTT.

This chain joins TRBV10-2 and TRBJ2-5, with 7 bases identical to TRBD2. The CDR3 is 13 residues long. CDR1 WSHSY and CDR2 SAAADI come from the germline V gene. J lost 3 bases, V lost 4 bases, and 2 bases had no gene match. CDR3 region: CASSGEGKETQYF. CDR3 DNA: TGCGCCAGCAGTGGGGAGGGCAAAGAGACCCAGTACTTC.

The chain employs TRBV19 and TRBJ1-1, with 9 bases matching TRBD1. With V trimmed by 7 bases and J by 7 bases, 13 bases remained unmatched. The CDR3 spans 15 residues. Germline CDR1 and CDR2: LNHDA and SQIVND (reference sequence). CDR3 residues: CASTVGTGRNNEAFF. The CDR3 bases are TGTGCCAGTACGGTGGGGACAGGGAGGAATAATGAAGCTTTCTTT.

The V and J genes are TRBV9 and TRBJ2-5; D gene ambiguous. This CDR3 is 14 amino acids long. Germline V gene data show CDR1 as SGDLS and CDR2 as YYNGEE. V was clipped by 4 bases and J by 2 bases, with 12 bases between them. CDR3 region: CASSPTDGQETQYF. Here the CDR3 DNA reads TGTGCCAGCAGCCCCACTGACGGGCAAGAGACCCAGTACTTC.